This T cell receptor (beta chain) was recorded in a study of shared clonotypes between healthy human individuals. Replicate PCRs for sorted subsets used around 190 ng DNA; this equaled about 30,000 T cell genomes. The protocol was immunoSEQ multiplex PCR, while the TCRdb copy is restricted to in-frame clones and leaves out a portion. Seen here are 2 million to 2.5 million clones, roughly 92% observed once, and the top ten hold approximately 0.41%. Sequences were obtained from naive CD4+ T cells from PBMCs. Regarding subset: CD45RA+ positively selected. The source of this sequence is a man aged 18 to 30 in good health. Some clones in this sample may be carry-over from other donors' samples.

The CDR3: CASSLVVTGEHEQYF. CDR3 in DNA: TGTGCCAGCAGCTTAGTGGTGACAGGGGAACACGAGCAGTACTTC. This chain links TRBV7-2 with TRBJ2-7, with 8 bases lining up with TRBD1. The germline CDR1 and CDR2 sequences are SGHTA and FQGNSA. Losses at the gene ends were 1 base for V and 5 bases for J; bases not matched to a gene: 7. CDR3 size: 15 residues. The full variable domain, rest sourced from reference TRBV7-2 and TRBJ2-7, is GAGVSQSPSNKVTEKGKDVELRCDPISGHTALYWYRQSLGQGLEFLIYFQGNSAPDKSGLPSDRFSAERTGGSVSTLTIQRTQQEDSAVYLCASSLVVTGEHEQYFGPGTRLTVT.